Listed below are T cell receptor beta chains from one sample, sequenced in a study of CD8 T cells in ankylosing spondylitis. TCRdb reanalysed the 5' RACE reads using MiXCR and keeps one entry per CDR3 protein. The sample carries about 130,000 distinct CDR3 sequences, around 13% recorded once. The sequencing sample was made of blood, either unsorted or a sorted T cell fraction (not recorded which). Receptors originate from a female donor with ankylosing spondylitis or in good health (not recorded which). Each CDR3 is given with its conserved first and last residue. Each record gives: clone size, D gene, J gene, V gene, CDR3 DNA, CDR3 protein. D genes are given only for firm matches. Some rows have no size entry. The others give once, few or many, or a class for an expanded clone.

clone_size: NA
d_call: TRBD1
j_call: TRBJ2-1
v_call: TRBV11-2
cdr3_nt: TGTGCCAGCAGCTTAGGACAGGGGGCGCGGAATGAGCAGTTCTTC
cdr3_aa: CASSLGQGARNEQFF

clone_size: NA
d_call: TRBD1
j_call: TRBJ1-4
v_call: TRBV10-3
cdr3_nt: TGTGCCATCAGTGACTCGACAGGGGTTAGAGAAAAACTGTTTTTT
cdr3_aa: CAISDSTGVREKLFF

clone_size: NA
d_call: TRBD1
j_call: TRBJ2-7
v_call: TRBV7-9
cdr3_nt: TGTGCCAGCAGCAGATTCGGACAGGGCTCCTCCTACGAGCAGTACTTC
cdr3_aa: CASSRFGQGSSYEQYF

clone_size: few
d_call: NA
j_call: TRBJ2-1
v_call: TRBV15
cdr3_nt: TGTGCCACCAGCAGATCGGACGGGTGGCAGTTCTTC
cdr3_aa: CATSRSDGWQFF

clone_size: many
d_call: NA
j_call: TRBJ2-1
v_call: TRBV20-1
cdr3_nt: TGCAGTGCTAGCCCGGCCAGCGTCTCCTACAATGAGCAGTTCTTC
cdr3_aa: CSASPASVSYNEQFF

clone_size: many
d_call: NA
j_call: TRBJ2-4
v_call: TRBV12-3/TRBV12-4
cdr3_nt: TGTGCCAGCAGTTTATCCACAGGGAGGAACATTCAGTACTTC
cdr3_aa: CASSLSTGRNIQYF

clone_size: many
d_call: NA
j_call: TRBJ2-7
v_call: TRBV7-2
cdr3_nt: TGTGCCAGCAGCTCAGTGAGGGAGCAGTACTTC
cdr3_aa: CASSSVREQYF

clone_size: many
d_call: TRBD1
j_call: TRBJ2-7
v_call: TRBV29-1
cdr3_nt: TGCAGCGTTGAAGAAGGGGGACAGGAAACCGTATTGTTC
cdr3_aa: CSVEEGGQETVLF

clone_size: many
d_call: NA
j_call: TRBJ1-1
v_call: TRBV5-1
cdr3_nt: TGCGCCAGCAGCTTGGCTGGGGCGAACACTGAAGCTTTCTTT
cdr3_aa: CASSLAGANTEAFF

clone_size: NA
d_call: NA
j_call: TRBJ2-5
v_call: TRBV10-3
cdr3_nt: TGTGCCATCAGTGCACCAATCCCAGGCCGCCGTTGGACCCAGTACTTC
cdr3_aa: CAISAPIPGRRWTQYF